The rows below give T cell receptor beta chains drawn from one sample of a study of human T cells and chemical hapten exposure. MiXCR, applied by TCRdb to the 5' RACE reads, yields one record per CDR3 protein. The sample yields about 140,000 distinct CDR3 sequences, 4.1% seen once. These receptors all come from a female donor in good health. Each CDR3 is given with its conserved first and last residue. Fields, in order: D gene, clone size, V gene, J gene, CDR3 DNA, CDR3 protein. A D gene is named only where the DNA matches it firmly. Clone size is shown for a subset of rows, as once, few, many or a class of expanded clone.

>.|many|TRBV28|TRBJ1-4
TGTGCCAGCAGTTTTCCCCTGACCCGGCCCTGGGGCCCTAATGAAAAACTGTTTTTT
CASSFPLTRPWGPNEKLFF
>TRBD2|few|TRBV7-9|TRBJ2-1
TGTGCCAGCAGCTTCCAGCGGGGGCCCTTTGAGCAGTTCTTC
CASSFQRGPFEQFF
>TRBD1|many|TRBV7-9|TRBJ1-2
TGTGCCAGCAGCTTAGGTACAGGGGACTATGGCTACACCTTC
CASSLGTGDYGYTF
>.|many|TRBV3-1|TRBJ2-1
TGTGCCAGCAGCCAGAGAGACTCTCACAATGAGCAGTTCTTC
CASSQRDSHNEQFF
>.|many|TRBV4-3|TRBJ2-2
TGCGCCAGCAGCCGAGGGTGGGGGTCCGGCACCGGGGAGCTGTTTTTT
CASSRGWGSGTGELFF
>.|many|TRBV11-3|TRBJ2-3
TGTGCCAGCAGCTTGGGTCGTTCGTCGGATACGCAGTATTTT
CASSLGRSSDTQYF
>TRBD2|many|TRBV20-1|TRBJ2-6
TGCAGTGCTGGGAGGGTCTCTGGGGCCAACGTCCTGACTTTC
CSAGRVSGANVLTF
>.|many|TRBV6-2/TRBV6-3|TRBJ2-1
TGTGCCAGCAGTTACTCTAGGACTTACTACAATGAGCAGTTCTTC
CASSYSRTYYNEQFF
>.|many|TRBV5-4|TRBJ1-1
TGTGCCAGCAGCTCAACCCGGGGCACTGAAGCTTTCTTT
CASSSTRGTEAFF
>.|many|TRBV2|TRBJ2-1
TGTGCCAGCAGTGGGGTACCTAGAGGGATAAATGAGCAGTTCTTC
CASSGVPRGINEQFF
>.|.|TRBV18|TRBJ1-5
TGTGCCAGCTCAGAACAGTGGAATCAGCCCCAGCATTTT
CASSEQWNQPQHF
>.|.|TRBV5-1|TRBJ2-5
TGCGCCAGCAGCTTGGGGACCGAAGAGACCCAGTACTTC
CASSLGTEETQYF
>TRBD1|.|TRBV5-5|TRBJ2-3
TGTGCCAGCAGCTTGGAGGGGGCGCCCAGGTTTCTACGGGATACAGATACGCAGTATTTT
CASSLEGAPRFLRDTDTQYF
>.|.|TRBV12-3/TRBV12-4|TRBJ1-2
TGTGCCAGCAGTTCACGACAGGATGGCTACACCTTC
CASSSRQDGYTF
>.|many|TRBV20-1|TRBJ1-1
TGCAGTGCTAGAGAGGGGGGGAACACTGAAGCTTTCTTT
CSAREGGNTEAFF
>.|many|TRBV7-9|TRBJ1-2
TGTGCCAGCAGCCCCGGGCAGGGATGGTATGGCTACACCTTC
CASSPGQGWYGYTF
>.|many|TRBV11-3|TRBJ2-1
TGTGCCAGCAGCTTAGGGCGGGGCAATGAGCAGTTCTTC
CASSLGRGNEQFF
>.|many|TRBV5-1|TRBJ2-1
TGCGCCAGCAGCTCCGGAGTGGGGTCCTCCTACAATGAGCAGTTCTTC
CASSSGVGSSYNEQFF
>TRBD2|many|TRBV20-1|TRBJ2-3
TGCAGTGCCGAGGCCGGGGGGGCCACAGATACGCAGTATTTT
CSAEAGGATDTQYF
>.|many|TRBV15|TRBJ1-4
TGTGCCACCAGCCGGACCTCCCCTAGAGTCGACGAAAAACTGTTTTTT
CATSRTSPRVDEKLFF
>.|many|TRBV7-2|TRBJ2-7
TGTGCCAGCAGCTACGGACAGCAGTACGAGCAGTACTTC
CASSYGQQYEQYF
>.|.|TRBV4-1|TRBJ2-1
TGCGCCAGCAGCCGCCGGGACCCCGGTTCAAACAATGAGCAGTTCTTC
CASSRRDPGSNNEQFF
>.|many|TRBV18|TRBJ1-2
TGTGCCAGCTCACCCGGGGAGAGGCACTATGGCTACACCTTC
CASSPGERHYGYTF
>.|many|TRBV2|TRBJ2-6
TGTGCCAGCAGAGGATTGGGGCGGATCTTCTCTGGGGCCAACGTCCTGACTTTC
CASRGLGRIFSGANVLTF
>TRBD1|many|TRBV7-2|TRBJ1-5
TGTGCCAGCAGCTTAAGGACAGGACTAGATCAGCCCCAGCATTTT
CASSLRTGLDQPQHF
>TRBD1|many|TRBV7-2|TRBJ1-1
TGTGCCAGCAGCTTATTCGGGACAGGGAGGACTGAAGCTTTCTTT
CASSLFGTGRTEAFF
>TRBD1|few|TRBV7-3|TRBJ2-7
TGTGCCAGCAGCTTACCTATTCCCGACAGGGTGGGCTACGAGCAGTACTTC
CASSLPIPDRVGYEQYF
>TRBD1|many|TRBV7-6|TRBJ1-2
TGTGCCAGCAGCAAATGGACAGGGGTTAACTATGGCTACACCTTC
CASSKWTGVNYGYTF
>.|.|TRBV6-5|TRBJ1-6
TGTGCCAGCAGTTACTCAGTCACCCGGGATTATAATTCACCCCTCCACTTT
CASSYSVTRDYNSPLHF
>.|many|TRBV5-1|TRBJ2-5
TGCGCCAGCAGCTCTCTGGCAGGGGACCAAGAGACCCAGTACTTC
CASSSLAGDQETQYF
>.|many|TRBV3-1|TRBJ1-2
TGTGCCAGCAGCCGCCGGGACCCCAGCTATGGCTACACCTTC
CASSRRDPSYGYTF
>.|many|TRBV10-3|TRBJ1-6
TGTGCCACTGAACCCACTCTACAGGCTCTCACCCTCCACTTT
CATEPTLQALTLHF
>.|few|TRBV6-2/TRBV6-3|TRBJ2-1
TGTGCCAGCAGTTACAACAATGAGCAGTTCTTC
CASSYNNEQFF
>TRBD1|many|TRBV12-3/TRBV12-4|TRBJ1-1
TGTGCCAGCAGAAGAGCCGGGACAGGGGGGCGCACTGAAGCTTTCTTT
CASRRAGTGGRTEAFF
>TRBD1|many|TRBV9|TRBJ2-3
TGTGCCAGCAGCCCGACACTACAGGGGGGTGGCACAGATACGCAGTATTTT
CASSPTLQGGGTDTQYF
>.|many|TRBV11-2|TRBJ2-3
TGTGCCAGCAGCGTCGGACTCCGCACAGATACGCAGTATTTT
CASSVGLRTDTQYF
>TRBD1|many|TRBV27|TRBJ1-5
TGTGCCAGCAGTTTGGGCAGGGGGGGTCAGCCCCAGCATTTT
CASSLGRGGQPQHF
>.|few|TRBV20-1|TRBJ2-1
TGCAGTGCCCACACCACTACGCTCCGCGGGTATGAGCAGTTCTTC
CSAHTTTLRGYEQFF
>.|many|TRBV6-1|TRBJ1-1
TGTGCCAGCAGGACCGCTTACACTGAAGCTTTCTTT
CASRTAYTEAFF
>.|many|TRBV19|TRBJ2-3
TGTGCCAGTAGTATCCTCCGCGGATGGGACAACACAGATACGCAGTATTTT
CASSILRGWDNTDTQYF
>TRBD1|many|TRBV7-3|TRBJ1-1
TGTGCCAGCAGCTTTCAGGGGGGCTTGGGCACTGAAGCTTTCTTT
CASSFQGGLGTEAFF
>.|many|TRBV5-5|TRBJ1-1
TGTGCCAGCAGCTCCGAGACAGTCACCCCTACTGAAGCTTTCTTT
CASSSETVTPTEAFF
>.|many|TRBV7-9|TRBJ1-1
TGTGCCAGCAGCTTAATGGCCGGTGAAGCTTTCTTT
CASSLMAGEAFF
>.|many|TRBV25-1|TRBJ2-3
TGTGCCAGCAGTGAATATGGCAGCTACCCCACAGATACGCAGTATTTT
CASSEYGSYPTDTQYF
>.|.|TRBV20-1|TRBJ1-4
TGCAGTGCTAGAGAAATCGGGACGCATGAAAAACTGTTTTTT
CSAREIGTHEKLFF
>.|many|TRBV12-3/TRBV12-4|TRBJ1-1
TGTGCCAGCAGACTGTCTGGAAACACTGAAGCTTTCTTT
CASRLSGNTEAFF